These 30 T cell receptor beta chains were sequenced from one sample in a study of shared clonotypes between healthy human individuals. Naive CD8 isolation took CD45RO-negative cells positively selected for CCR7 and excluded terminally differentiated effector memory CD45RA+ cells. The table came from immunoSEQ multiplex PCR; TCRdb's copy has only in-frame clones and leaves some out. Of roughly 1,800,000 clones listed, around 96% were seen once; the top ten hold roughly 1%. The sequenced sample was naive CD8+ T cells sorted from blood. Every receptor here comes from a man between 18 and 29 years old in good health.

J is TRBJ2-7 and V is TRBV5-1; D may be TRBD2 (7 bases). The CDR3 has 15 residues. Deletions cut 4 bases from V and 0 bases from J, with 14 bases between. Germline V gives CDR1 SGHRS, CDR2 YFSETQ. For the CDR3, the DNA is TGCGCCAGCAGCCCGGTGGGGGGGCTCTCCTACGAGCAGTACTTC. Encoded protein: CASSPVGGLSYEQYF.

V usage is TRBV4-2 and J usage is TRBJ2-7, with 10 bases lining up with TRBD2. The CDR3 has 16 residues. Germline V gives CDR1 LGHNA, CDR2 YNFKEQ. V was clipped by 0 bases and J by 4 bases; unmatched bases: 6. The CDR3 spells CASSQDTSGEGYEQYF. CDR3 coding DNA: TGTGCCAGCAGCCAAGATACTAGCGGGGAAGGGTACGAGCAGTACTTC.

The chain combines TRBV13 with TRBJ2-7; D remains ambiguous. Trimming removed 1 base at V and 0 bases at J, with 7 bases between. Germline CDR1 PRHDT, CDR2 FYEKMQ (reference sequence). The length of the CDR3 is 14 residues. CDR3 bases: TGTGCCAGCAGCTTAGTTACCCGCTCCTACGAGCAGTACTTC. It specifies CASSLVTRSYEQYF.

V and J are TRBV2 and TRBJ1-1; D is perhaps TRBD1 (6 bases). The CDR3 contains 15 residues. Trimming shortened V by 2 bases and J by 0 bases, and 10 bases separated the two germline ends. Germline-derived CDR1 and CDR2 are SNHLY and FYNNEI. CDR3 in amino acids: CASSENRVMNTEAFF. CDR3 nucleotide sequence: TGTGCCAGCAGTGAAAACAGGGTCATGAACACTGAAGCTTTCTTT.

For this clone: Different DNA sequences within this sample yield the same CDR3. The J gene is TRBJ2-1, the V gene TRBV6-5; no definite D call. The length of the CDR3 is 11 residues. The germline gives CDR1 MNHEY, CDR2 SVGAGI. V lost 6 bases and J 7 bases, leaving 7 bases between the germline ends. The CDR3 DNA reads TGTGCCAGCAGCCCTGGGAATGAGCAGTTCTTC. Its protein is CASSPGNEQFF.

The chain combines TRBV6-5 with TRBJ2-1; the match to TRBD2 covers 10 bases. The CDR3 has 12 amino acids. V shed 4 bases and J 14 bases; nucleotides not matched to a gene: 5. Germline-derived CDR1 and CDR2 are MNHEY and SVGAGI. This CDR3 reads CASSSLAGVEFF. As DNA, the CDR3 is TGTGCCAGCAGTTCCCTAGCGGGAGTGGAGTTCTTC.

The chain links TRBV9 to TRBJ2-1, with D tentatively TRBD1 or TRBD2 (5 bases each). The germline CDR1 and CDR2 sequences are SGDLS and YYNGEE. The length of the CDR3 is 15 residues. The V and J ends lost 0 bases and 5 bases respectively, with 12 bases between them. The CDR3 reads CASSVAGRENNEQFF. In nucleotides, the CDR3 is TGTGCCAGCAGCGTAGCGGGACGGGAAAACAATGAGCAGTTCTTC.

V usage is TRBV7-8 and J usage is TRBJ2-7; 8 nucleotides align to TRBD1. This CDR3 is 19 amino acids long. CDR1 SGHVS and CDR2 FQNEAQ come from the germline V gene. Losses at the gene ends were 5 bases for V and 0 bases for J; bases not matched to a gene: 18. The CDR3 DNA is TGTGCCAGCAGCCCCCCGCTTAGGACAGGGCTTCCTCCCTCCTACGAGCAGTACTTC. Amino acid sequence: CASSPPLRTGLPPSYEQYF.

The J gene is TRBJ1-6, the V gene TRBV7-2, with D uncertain. Trimming took 2 bases from V and 5 from J, leaving 13 bases between them. This CDR3 is built from 16 residues. The germline gives CDR1 SGHTA, CDR2 FQGNSA. As DNA, the CDR3 is TGTGCCAGCAGCTTAAGACCGACCGATCATAATTCACCCCTCCACTTT. It encodes CASSLRPTDHNSPLHF.

The V call is TRBV10-1, the J call TRBJ2-7; no firm D call. The CDR3 loop spans 11 amino acids. V lost 5 bases and J lost 4, with 6 bases in between. CDR1 and CDR2 (germline): WNHNN, SYGVQD (reference sequence). CDR3 region: CASSRGYEQYF. The CDR3 region has the DNA TGCGCCAGCAGTCGAGGATACGAGCAGTACTTC.

This chain connects TRBV29-1 to TRBJ1-3; D uncertain. The V and J ends lost 4 bases and 7 bases respectively, with 11 bases between them. The germline V gene has CDR1 SQVTM and CDR2 ANQGSEA. The CDR3 has 12 amino acids. CDR3 DNA sequence: TGCAGCGTTGTATATAAAAGTAACACCATATATTTT. Encoded protein: CSVVYKSNTIYF.

The V gene is TRBV6-1, the J gene TRBJ1-6, with 7 bases identical to TRBD1. From germline, CDR1 is MNHNS and CDR2 SASEGT. V dropped 6 bases and J dropped 6; count of bases not matched to a gene: 5. The CDR3 sequence is 14 residues long. The CDR3 coding sequence is TGTGCCAGCAGACCGGGACAGAGTAATTCACCCCTCCACTTT. This gives the protein CASRPGQSNSPLHF.

This chain joins TRBV4-1 and TRBJ2-7; 9 positions agree with TRBD2. Trimming took 0 bases from V and 4 from J; bases not matched to a gene: 13. Germline values: CDR1 MGHRA, CDR2 YSYEKL. CDR3 length: 18 residues. This CDR3 reads CASSQEGGVAGVGYEQYF. CDR3 sequence (DNA): TGCGCCAGCAGCCAAGAAGGAGGGGTAGCGGGGGTTGGGTACGAGCAGTACTTC.

V usage is TRBV11-2 and J usage is TRBJ2-5; 9 bases match TRBD1. The J segment lost 5 bases and the V segment lost 5 bases, leaving 9 bases of the junction unmatched. Germline V gene lookup returns CDR1 SGHAT and CDR2 FQNNGV. CDR3 length: 15 residues. CDR3 region: CASSHPTGGPETQYF. For the CDR3, the DNA is TGTGCCAGCAGCCACCCCACAGGGGGCCCTGAGACCCAGTACTTC.

DNA of the CDR3: TGTGCCAGCAGTTCACAGTCGAGCTCCTACAATGAGCAGTTCTTC. Amino acid sequence: CASSSQSSSYNEQFF. The rearrangement links TRBV6-5 to TRBJ2-1; D unresolved. The V and J ends lost 4 bases and 0 bases respectively, with 10 bases between them. The CDR3 has 15 residues. CDR1 and CDR2 from the germline V gene are MNHEY and SVGAGI.

The V gene is TRBV7-9, the J gene TRBJ2-5, with D uncertain. The CDR3 runs to 12 residues. CDR1 and CDR2 from the germline V gene are SEHNR and FQNEAQ (reference sequence). The ends were cut back, 4 bases at V and 5 bases at J, with 8 bases in the middle. The CDR3 nucleotides are TGTGCCAGCAGCTCCAACGGGGAGACCCAGTACTTC. Translation: CASSSNGETQYF. Drawing the rest from reference TRBV7-9 and TRBJ2-5, the complete variable domain is DTGVSQNPRHKITKRGQNVTFRCDPISEHNRLYWYRQTLGQGPEFLTYFQNEAQLEKSRLLSDRFSAERPKGSFSTLEIQRTEQGDSAMYLCASSSNGETQYFGPGTRLLVL.

A note on this clone: Other DNA sequences in the sample encode the same CDR3. The chain links TRBV6-5 to TRBJ1-1; 9 positions match TRBD1. The CDR3 spans 14 residues. Germline trimming cut 6 bases from V and 2 bases from J; bases unmatched to any gene: 4. Germline V gene data show CDR1 as MNHEY and CDR2 as SVGAGI. The CDR3 protein is CASSLTGGNTEAFF. The DNA of the CDR3 is TGTGCCAGCAGCTTGACAGGGGGTAACACTGAAGCTTTCTTT.

The chain recombines TRBV12-2 with TRBJ2-7; the table's D call of TRBD1 was not tested on the DNA. TRBV12-2 is a recognized pseudogene. This CDR3 region has 13 residues. In DNA, the CDR3 is TGTGCAAGTCGCAAGTACAGGGTCTACGAGCAGTACTTC. As protein: CASRKYRVYEQYF.

The rearrangement links TRBV7-8 to TRBJ2-7; the D gene is possibly TRBD2 (6 bases). The CDR3 extends over 15 amino acids. Germline V gene sequence: CDR1 SGHVS, CDR2 FQNEAQ. The V gene lost 2 bases and the J gene lost 1 base, with 12 bases spanning the gap. DNA of the CDR3: TGTGCCAGCAGCTTACTTGGCGGGGAGTCCTACGAGCAGTACTTC. The encoded protein is CASSLLGGESYEQYF.

This clone is a singleton in its sample. The J gene is TRBJ2-7, the V gene TRBV5-1; 11 positions agree with TRBD2. Germline CDR1 is SGHRS and CDR2 is YFSETQ. V lost 4 bases to trimming and J lost 0 bases; unmatched junction nucleotides: 3. This CDR3 has 15 amino acids. In nucleotides, the CDR3 is TGCGCCAGCAGCGGGACTAGCGGCCCCTCCTACGAGCAGTACTTC. Translated, it gives CASSGTSGPSYEQYF.

The rearrangement links TRBV10-1 to TRBJ2-3; D is undetermined. Germline loops: CDR1 WNHNN, CDR2 SYGVQD (reference sequence). Trimming shortened V by 3 bases and J by 1 base, and 5 bases separated the two germline ends. This CDR3 is 13 amino acids long. The CDR3 sequence is CASSDRGTDTQYF. The CDR3 DNA sequence: TGCGCCAGCAGTGACCGGGGCACAGATACGCAGTATTTT.

A note on this clone: This sample includes further DNA sequences coding for the same CDR3. The chain joins TRBV27 to TRBJ2-5, with D perhaps matching TRBD1 or TRBD2 (5 bases each). Trimming shortened V by 1 base and J by 2 bases, and 8 bases separated the two germline ends. The germline gives CDR1 MNHEY, CDR2 SMNVEV (reference sequence). The CDR3 sequence is 14 residues long. The CDR3 DNA reads TGTGCCAGCAGTTTATTAGGGGAGCAAGAGACCCAGTACTTC. Its translation: CASSLLGEQETQYF.

This chain's CDR3 is CASKAEGVENTGELFF. The CDR3 DNA reads TGTGCCAGTAAAGCAGAGGGAGTAGAAAACACCGGGGAGCTGTTTTTT. The V gene is TRBV19, the J gene TRBJ2-2; D perhaps matches TRBD2 (5 bases). Germline loops: CDR1 LNHDA, CDR2 SQIVND (reference sequence). The CDR3 contains 16 residues. V lost 7 bases and J 2 bases, leaving 17 bases between the germline ends.

The count of this clone is one. The sample carries other DNA sequences with the same CDR3. This chain connects TRBV7-9 to TRBJ2-1; TRBD2 is a possible D gene (5 bases). V lost 1 base to trimming and J lost 5 bases, with 6 bases between them. Germline-derived CDR1 and CDR2 are SEHNR and FQNEAQ (reference sequence). The length of the CDR3 is 13 residues. CDR3 in DNA: TGTGCCAGCAGCTTAGAGGGAGACAATGAGCAGTTCTTC. Protein sequence: CASSLEGDNEQFF.

The chain has TRBV5-6 and TRBJ2-7; TRBD2 matches 13 bases. With V trimmed by 3 bases and J by 3 bases, 6 bases remained unmatched. CDR1 and CDR2 from the germline V gene are SGHDT and YYEEEE. CDR3 length equals 16 residues. As DNA, the CDR3 is TGTGCCAGCAGCTCACCCTGGACTAGCGGGAGCTACGAGCAGTACTTC. Protein sequence: CASSSPWTSGSYEQYF. Drawing the rest from reference TRBV5-6 and TRBJ2-7, the complete variable domain is DAGVTQSPTHLIKTRGQQVTLRCSPKSGHDTVSWYQQALGQGPQFIFQYYEEEERQRGNFPDRFSGHQFPNYSSELNVNALLLGDSALYLCASSSPWTSGSYEQYFGPGTRLTVT.

The chain employs TRBV2 and TRBJ2-7; 11 nucleotides line up with TRBD2. V shed 6 bases, J shed 3 bases, and the junction held 4 bases outside the gene matches. Germline V gene sequence: CDR1 SNHLY, CDR2 FYNNEI. The CDR3 consists of 14 residues. CDR3 in amino acids: CASRTSGGNYEQYF. The CDR3 nucleotides read TGTGCCAGCAGAACTAGCGGGGGAAACTACGAGCAGTACTTC.

The chain links TRBV27 to TRBJ2-1, with TRBD1 matching over 10 bases. V was pared by 5 bases and J by 8 bases, with 15 bases of the junction left unmatched. Germline V gene data show CDR1 as MNHEY and CDR2 as SMNVEV (reference sequence). The CDR3 covers 17 residues. The CDR3 loop is CASSNIWDRGPVYEQFF. The CDR3 region has the DNA TGTGCCAGCAGTAATATCTGGGACAGGGGTCCGGTCTATGAGCAGTTCTTC.

V and J are TRBV7-8 and TRBJ2-1; 11 positions agree with TRBD1. With 2 bases clipped from V and 9 bases from J, the junction kept 6 bases outside the gene matches. Germline CDR1 reads SGHVS; CDR2 reads FQNEAQ. The CDR3 runs 15 residues. Here the CDR3 reads CASSLMDRGLGEQFF. The DNA for the CDR3 is TGTGCCAGCAGCTTAATGGACAGGGGGCTCGGTGAGCAGTTCTTC.

This chain links TRBV5-1 with TRBJ2-1; D call uncertain. The CDR3 runs 14 residues. V shed 7 bases and J shed 0 bases, with 11 bases lying between them. Germline CDR1 is SGHRS and CDR2 is YFSETQ. CDR3 coding DNA: TGCGCCAGCGCGAGTTCTAGCTCCTACAATGAGCAGTTCTTC. It specifies CASASSSSYNEQFF.

V usage is TRBV10-1 and J usage is TRBJ2-7, with D tentatively TRBD2 (5 bases). Trimming shortened V by 6 bases and J by 5 bases, and 14 bases separated the two germline ends. Germline lookup yields CDR1 WNHNN and CDR2 SYGVQD (reference sequence). The length of the CDR3 is 13 residues. The chain's CDR3 is CASSGKVYHEQYF. For the CDR3, the DNA is TGCGCCAGCAGCGGGAAAGTTTACCACGAGCAGTACTTC.